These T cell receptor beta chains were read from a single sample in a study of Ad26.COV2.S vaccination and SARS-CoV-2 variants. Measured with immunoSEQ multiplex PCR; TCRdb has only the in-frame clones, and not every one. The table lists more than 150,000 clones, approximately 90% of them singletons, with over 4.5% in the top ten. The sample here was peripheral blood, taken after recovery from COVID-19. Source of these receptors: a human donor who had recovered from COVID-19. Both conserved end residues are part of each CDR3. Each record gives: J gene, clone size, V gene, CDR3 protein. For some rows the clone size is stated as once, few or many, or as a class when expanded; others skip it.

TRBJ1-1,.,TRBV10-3,CAISESLVPNTEAFF
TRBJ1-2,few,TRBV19,CASSSDGYYGYTF
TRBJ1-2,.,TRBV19,CASSRRQGANPYGYTF
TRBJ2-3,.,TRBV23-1,CASSQPPNLSGEGAGNLSTDTQYF
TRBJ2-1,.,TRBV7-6,CASSLAERDPYNEQFF
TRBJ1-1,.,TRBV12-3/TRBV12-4,CASSRNTEAFF
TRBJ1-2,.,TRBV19,CASSSTGTANYGYTF
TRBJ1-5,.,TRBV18,CASSPPLGAQHF
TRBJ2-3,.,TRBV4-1,CASSRSTRSTDTQYF
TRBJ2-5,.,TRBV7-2,CASSLQGLAGGQETQYF
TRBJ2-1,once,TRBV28,CASSYGTVNNEQFF
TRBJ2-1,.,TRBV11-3,CASSLVSGANEQFF
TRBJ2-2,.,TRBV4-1,CASSQPGTEKLFF
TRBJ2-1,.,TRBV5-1,CASSPGLAGVQFF
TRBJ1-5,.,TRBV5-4,CASSFGGGSQPQHF
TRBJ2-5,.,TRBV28,CATSGETQYF
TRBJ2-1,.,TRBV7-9,CASAGLPFYNEQFF
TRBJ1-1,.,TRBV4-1,CASSPGPGGMNTEAFF
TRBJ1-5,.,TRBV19,CASTMTVSNQPQHF
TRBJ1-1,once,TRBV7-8,CASSARGGMNTEAFF
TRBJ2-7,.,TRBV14,CASSQDARGSYEQYF
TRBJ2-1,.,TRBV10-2,CASSEGDSYNEQFF
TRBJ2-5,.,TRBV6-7,CASSYPGREETQYF
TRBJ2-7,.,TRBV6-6,CASSYSPEGDEQYF